This is a list of T cell receptor beta chains from one sample in a study of cytomegalovirus exposure and HLA in healthy donors. Only in-frame clones appear in the TCRdb table, and some are missing; sequencing was by immunoSEQ multiplex PCR. Here the sample spans 120,000 to 150,000 clones, around three quarters being singletons. Sequencing input: PBMCs. These receptors were collected from a man aged 40-49 years in good health and CMV-seropositive. CDR3s include the opening cysteine and the closing phenylalanine or tryptophan. D genes are given only for firm matches. Expanded clones get a size class; other rows say once, few or many, or leave the size out.

-	TRBJ2-3	-	TRBV11-2	TGTGCCAGCAGCCCCTCGACCCCCCTAGCAGCAGATACGCAGTATTTT	CASSPSTPLAADTQYF
TRBD2	TRBJ2-2	-	TRBV27	TGTGCCAGCAGAACACTAGCGGGACCCCCCGGGGAGCTGTTTTTT	CASRTLAGPPGELFF
TRBD2	TRBJ2-1	-	TRBV6-5	TGTGCCAGCAGACCGGGAGGGCAGGGGAATGAGCAGTTCTTC	CASRPGGQGNEQFF
-	TRBJ2-3	-	TRBV28	TGTGCCAGCAGTTTACCACGACTAGATGGGGGCACAGATACGCAGTATTTT	CASSLPRLDGGTDTQYF
-	TRBJ1-2	-	TRBV5-1	TGCGCCAGCAGCTTGTACCAGGGAGGCTATGGCTACACCTTC	CASSLYQGGYGYTF
-	TRBJ2-7	-	TRBV2	TGTGCCAGCAGTGAAGAAGCGGGCCCTCCCTACGAGCAGTACTTC	CASSEEAGPPYEQYF
-	TRBJ2-7	-	TRBV5-1	TGCGCCAGCAGCTTTTGGGGCAACATGGTTGTCTACGAGCAGTACTTC	CASSFWGNMVVYEQYF
TRBD2	TRBJ2-3	-	TRBV4-3	TGCGCCAGCAGCCAGGAAGTAGCGGGAGCGAATGAAGATACGCAGTATTTT	CASSQEVAGANEDTQYF
-	TRBJ2-1	-	TRBV5-1	TGCGCCAGCCGCGAGGGCGACTACCCCCCCAAGCAGTTCTTC	CASREGDYPPKQFF
-	TRBJ2-5	-	TRBV18	TGTGCCAGCTCACCATTGAGCCGCCAAGAGACCCAGTACTTC	CASSPLSRQETQYF
TRBD1	TRBJ1-5	few	TRBV4-1	TGCGCCAGCAGCATTAGGACAGGGATCAACAATCAGCCCCAGCATTTT	CASSIRTGINNQPQHF
TRBD1	TRBJ2-5	once	TRBV10-2	TGCGCCAGCAGTTATACGACAGGGGGGGGAGAGACCCAGTACTTC	CASSYTTGGGETQYF
TRBD1	TRBJ1-3	-	TRBV2	TGTGCCAGCAAGTTACAGGGGCCGGGAAACACCATATATTTT	CASKLQGPGNTIYF
-	TRBJ1-5	once	TRBV21-1	TGTGCCAGCAGCAAAGGAGCTAGCAATCAGCCCCAGCATTTT	CASSKGASNQPQHF
TRBD1	TRBJ1-2	-	TRBV10-3	TGTGCCATCAGTACCGAAACAGGGGGCGACCCCTATGGCTACACCTTC	CAISTETGGDPYGYTF
TRBD2	TRBJ2-7	-	TRBV7-8	TGTGCCAGCAGCTTATCGGCTAGCGGTCCCTACGAGCAGTACTTC	CASSLSASGPYEQYF
-	TRBJ2-3	few	TRBV13	TGTGCCAGCAGCTTAGGCGGGGCTAGCGACTACACAGATACGCAGTATTTT	CASSLGGASDYTDTQYF
TRBD2	TRBJ2-1	once	TRBV4-2	TGTGCCAGCAGCCAAGACAGGCGGGAGCAATTGTTCTTC	CASSQDRREQLFF
TRBD2	TRBJ2-5	once	TRBV5-4	TGTGCCAGCAGCTTGGTGGGAGGGTATCAACAAGAGACCCAGTACTTC	CASSLVGGYQQETQYF
-	TRBJ2-1	-	TRBV5-1	TGCGCCAGCTACCGGGGGGCAGAGGAGTACAATGAGCAGTTCTTC	CASYRGAEEYNEQFF
TRBD2	TRBJ2-1	few	TRBV14	TGTGCCAGCAGCCAGCTAGCGGGCTACTTCGGCTCCTACAATGAGCAGTTCTTC	CASSQLAGYFGSYNEQFF
TRBD1	TRBJ2-3	-	TRBV19	TGTGCCAGTAGGGACAGGGCCACAGATACGCAGTATTTT	CASRDRATDTQYF
TRBD1	TRBJ2-1	-	TRBV5-6	TGTGCCAGCAGCCAGGGGGACAGGGGGCGAGACCATAAAAGCTTCTTC	CASSQGDRGRDHKSFF
-	TRBJ2-7	-	TRBV7-2	TGTGCCAGCTCGTTAGCAGATGACTACGAGCAGTACTTC	CASSLADDYEQYF
TRBD2	TRBJ2-3	-	TRBV6-6	TGTGCCAGCAGTCGCCCGACTAGCGGGAGCACAGATACGCAGTATTTT	CASSRPTSGSTDTQYF
-	TRBJ2-1	-	TRBV2	TGTGCCAGCAGTCCTGTAGGCGGTGAGCAGTTCTTC	CASSPVGGEQFF
-	TRBJ2-2	-	TRBV4-1	TGCGCCAGCAGCCAAGATTTCATCGGGGAGCTGTTTTTT	CASSQDFIGELFF
TRBD2	TRBJ2-1	-	TRBV29-1	TGCAGCGTTGGAAAGTTTACTAGCGGGAGCCCTGAGCAGTTCTTC	CSVGKFTSGSPEQFF
-	TRBJ2-7	-	TRBV10-3	TGTGCCATCAGTGAGAGTTGGACAGTAGGCTACGAGCAGTACTTC	CAISESWTVGYEQYF
TRBD2	TRBJ2-1	-	TRBV5-1	TGCGCCAGCAGCATTACTAGCGTAGGGTCCAATGAGCAGTTCTTC	CASSITSVGSNEQFF
TRBD2	TRBJ2-3	-	TRBV5-6	TGTGCCAGCAGCTTGGTGGGAGGGGATACGCAGTATTTT	CASSLVGGDTQYF
-	TRBJ2-4	-	TRBV18	TGTGCCAGCTCACCGACACGCGGGGAAGACAGTCAGTACTTC	CASSPTRGEDSQYF
TRBD1	TRBJ2-7	-	TRBV10-3	TGTGCCATCAGATTCGACAGGGACTCCTACGAGCAGTACTTC	CAIRFDRDSYEQYF
TRBD1	TRBJ2-5	-	TRBV9	TGTGCCAGCAGCTTACGACAGGGTGAGACCCAGTACTTC	CASSLRQGETQYF
TRBD1	TRBJ2-4	-	TRBV18	TGTGCCAGTTCGGGGCAACAGGGGAGCATTCAGTACTTC	CASSGQQGSIQYF
-	TRBJ1-1	-	TRBV6-6	TGTGCCAGCAGGGCGAACACTGAAGCTTTCTTT	CASRANTEAFF
TRBD2	TRBJ2-1	-	TRBV18	TGTGCCAGCTCACCTTCGACTAGCAACAATGAGCAGTTCTTC	CASSPSTSNNEQFF
TRBD1	TRBJ2-3	-	TRBV5-6	TGTGCCAGCAGCCTAAGGACAGGGTTCGCAGATACGCAGTATTTT	CASSLRTGFADTQYF
-	TRBJ1-1	-	TRBV18	TGTGCCAGCTCACCTTCTGCGGGAGAGGGAGCTGAAGCTTTCTTT	CASSPSAGEGAEAFF
-	TRBJ2-7	once	TRBV2	TGTGCCAGCGGAGCTTTCTACGAGCAGTACTTC	CASGAFYEQYF
TRBD1	TRBJ1-1	-	TRBV10-3	TGTGCCATCAATCAGGGGGCGCTGGACACTGAAGCTTTCTTT	CAINQGALDTEAFF